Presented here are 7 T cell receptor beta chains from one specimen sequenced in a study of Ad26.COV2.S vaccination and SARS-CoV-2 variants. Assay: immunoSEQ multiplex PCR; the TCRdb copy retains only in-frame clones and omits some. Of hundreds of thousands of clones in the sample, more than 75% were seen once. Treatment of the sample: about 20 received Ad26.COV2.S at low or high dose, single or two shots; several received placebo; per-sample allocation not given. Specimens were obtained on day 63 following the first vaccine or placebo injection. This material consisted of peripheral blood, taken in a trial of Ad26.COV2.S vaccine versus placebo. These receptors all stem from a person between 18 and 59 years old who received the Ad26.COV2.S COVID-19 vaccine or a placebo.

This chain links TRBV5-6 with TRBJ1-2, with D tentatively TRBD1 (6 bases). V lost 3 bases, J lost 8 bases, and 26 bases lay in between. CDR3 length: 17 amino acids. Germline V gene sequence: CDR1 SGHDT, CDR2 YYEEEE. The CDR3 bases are TGTGCCAGCAGCTCCGGAAGGACAGCTTCCTACATTTGGGGCTACACCTTC. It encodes CASSSGRTASYIWGYTF. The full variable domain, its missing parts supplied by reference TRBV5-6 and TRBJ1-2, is DAGVTQSPTHLIKTRGQQVTLRCSPKSGHDTVSWYQQALGQGPQFIFQYYEEEERQRGNFPDRFSGHQFPNYSSELNVNALLLGDSALYLCASSSGRTASYIWGYTFGSGTRLTVV.

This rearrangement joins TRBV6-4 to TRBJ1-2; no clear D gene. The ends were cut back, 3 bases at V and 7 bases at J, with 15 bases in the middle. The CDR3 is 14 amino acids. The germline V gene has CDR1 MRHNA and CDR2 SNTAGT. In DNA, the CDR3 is TGTGCCAGCAGTGAGCCGCTCTGCGCGTTTGGCTACACCTTC. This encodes CASSEPLCAFGYTF.

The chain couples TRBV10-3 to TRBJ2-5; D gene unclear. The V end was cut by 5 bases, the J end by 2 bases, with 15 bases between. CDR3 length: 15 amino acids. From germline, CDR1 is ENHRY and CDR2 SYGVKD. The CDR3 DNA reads TGTGCCATCAGTCAATATCCCGGGCCACAAGAGACCCAGTACTTC. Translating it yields CAISQYPGPQETQYF.

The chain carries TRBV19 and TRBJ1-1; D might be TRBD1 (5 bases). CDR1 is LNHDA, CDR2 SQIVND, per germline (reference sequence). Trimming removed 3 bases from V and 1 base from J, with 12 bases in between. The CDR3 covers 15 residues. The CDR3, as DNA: TGTGCCAGTAGTATTTTTCTGGGGCAGAACACTGAAGCTTTCTTT. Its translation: CASSIFLGQNTEAFF.

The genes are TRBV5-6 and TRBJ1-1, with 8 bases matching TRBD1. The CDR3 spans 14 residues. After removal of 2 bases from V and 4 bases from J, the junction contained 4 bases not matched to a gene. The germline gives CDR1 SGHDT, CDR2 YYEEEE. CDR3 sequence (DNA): TGTGCCAGCAGCTTCACAGGGGGAGGCACTGAAGCTTTCTTT. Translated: CASSFTGGGTEAFF.

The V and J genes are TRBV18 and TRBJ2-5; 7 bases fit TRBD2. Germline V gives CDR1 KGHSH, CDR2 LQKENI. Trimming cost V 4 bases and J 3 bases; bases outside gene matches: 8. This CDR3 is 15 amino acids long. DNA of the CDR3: TGTGCCAGCTCACGAACTGGGGCGGGGGAAGAGACCCAGTACTTC. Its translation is CASSRTGAGEETQYF.

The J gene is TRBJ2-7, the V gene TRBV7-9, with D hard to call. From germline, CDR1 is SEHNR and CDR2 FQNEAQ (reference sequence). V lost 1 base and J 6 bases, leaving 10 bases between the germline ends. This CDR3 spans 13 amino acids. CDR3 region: CASSLEWPGEQYF. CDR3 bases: TGTGCCAGCAGCTTAGAATGGCCCGGCGAGCAGTACTTC.